A single sample gave rise to the 20 T cell receptor beta chains below, sequenced in a study of HIV-infected patients and healthy controls (dated by TCRdb to 2014 to 2015). Follow-up blood was drawn from HIV-infected patients roughly three months, about 14 weeks, after the initiation of antiretroviral therapy. Whole blood was used without fractionating the cells, so the repertoire represented all peripheral T cells without sorting. The library was prepared using 5' RACE. Sequencer: Illumina MiSeq. Reverse transcription of about 510 ng RNA was performed with SuperScript III using primers directed against the alpha and beta constant regions. Separate alpha and beta chain libraries were generated by chain-specific third strand synthesis with multiplexing indices. TCRdb cleaned the public reads at Q25 with fastp, built clones with MiXCR and kept in-frame beta chains. Duplicate CDR3 protein sequences are folded into a single record with the most common DNA and genes. This sample gives over 8,000 distinct CDR3 sequences in total; roughly 5.6% of them show up just once. The ten largest clonotypes hold 28% of the sample.

The sample consisted of blood, taken during antiretroviral therapy. These TCRs come from an adult with HIV infection. The donor label of this sample is uncertain.

This clonotype is medium-sized within its sample. The chain has TRBV5-1 and TRBJ2-1; TRBD2 agrees at 7 bases. The germline V gene encodes CDR1 SGHRS and CDR2 YFSETQ. The CDR3 is 16 amino acids. J gave up 0 bases and V 4 bases, and 7 bases lay outside the gene matches. The CDR3 sequence: CASSKREGLSYNEQFF. In DNA form, the CDR3 reads TGCGCCAGCAGCAAAAGGGAGGGGCTCTCCTACAATGAGCAGTTCTTC.

This clonotype is medium-sized. The chain combines TRBV5-6 with TRBJ2-7; either TRBD1 or TRBD2 may supply D (5 bases each). The ends were cut back, 4 bases at V and 5 bases at J, with 19 bases in the middle. The CDR3 has 15 amino acids. The germline V gene has CDR1 SGHDT and CDR2 YYEEEE. The CDR3 nucleotides read TGTGCCAGCAGCCTCGGGACGACCAAAAGCCACGAGCAGTACTTC. This codes for CASSLGTTKSHEQYF.

This clonotype was counted at least ten times. The chain has TRBV7-2 and TRBJ1-4; 7 bases are shared with TRBD1. The CDR3 runs 15 residues. Germline trimming cut 0 bases from V and 8 bases from J; bases unmatched to any gene: 6. The V gene's germline CDR1 is SGHTA and CDR2 FQGNSA. Written as DNA, the CDR3 is TGTGCCAGCAGCTTAGCGCCAGGGGGTCGGGAAAAACTGTTTTTT. This gives the protein CASSLAPGGREKLFF.

This clonotype was seen ten or more times. This rearrangement joins TRBV3-1 to TRBJ1-2, with 8 bases that match TRBD1. Unmatched junction bases numbered 14, after V lost 0 bases and J lost 5 bases. CDR1 is LGHDT, CDR2 YNNKEL, per germline (reference sequence). The CDR3 is 18 amino acids. The CDR3 DNA reads as TGTGCCAGCAGCCAAGAGGGGACAGGCCCCGGTGTCTTATATGGCTACACCTTC. This sequence encodes CASSQEGTGPGVLYGYTF. The whole variable domain, filled in from reference TRBV3-1 and TRBJ1-2, reads DTAVSQTPKYLVTQMGNDKSIKCEQNLGHDTMYWYKQDSKKFLKIMFSYNNKELIINETVPNRFSPKSPDKAHLNLHINSLELGDSAVYFCASSQEGTGPGVLYGYTFGSGTRLTVV.

This clonotype has a count of ten or more. J is TRBJ1-6 and V is TRBV10-3, with D tentatively TRBD1 (5 bases). The ends were cut back, 2 bases at V and 8 bases at J, with 13 bases in the middle. Looked up from germline, CDR1 is ENHRY and CDR2 is SYGVKD. There are 15 residues in the CDR3. The CDR3 reads CAISEGEGIYSPLHF. Here the CDR3 DNA reads TGTGCCATCAGTGAGGGGGAGGGGATTTATTCACCCCTCCACTTT.

This clonotype was seen repeatedly, ten times or more. The chain links TRBV7-2 to TRBJ2-5; D is unresolved. Germline assignment: CDR1 SGHTA and CDR2 FQGNSA. V shed 1 base and J shed 1 base, with 13 bases lying between them. The CDR3 sequence is 16 residues long. The CDR3 is CASSLGPGGTQETQYF. The CDR3 DNA reads as TGTGCCAGCAGCTTAGGGCCGGGCGGTACCCAAGAGACCCAGTACTTC. Combining the CDR3 with reference TRBV7-2 and TRBJ2-5 gives the whole variable domain GAGVSQSPSNKVTEKGKDVELRCDPISGHTALYWYRQSLGQGLEFLIYFQGNSAPDKSGLPSDRFSAERTGGSVSTLTIQRTQQEDSAVYLCASSLGPGGTQETQYFGPGTRLLVL.

Only a few counts were recorded for this clonotype. The rearrangement joins TRBV6-5 to TRBJ2-7, with TRBD1 identical over 10 bases. V dropped 6 bases and J dropped 2; count of bases not matched to a gene: 4. This CDR3 is 14 amino acids long. Germline V gene sequence: CDR1 MNHEY, CDR2 SVGAGI. The CDR3 DNA sequence: TGTGCCAGCAGGTCGACAGGGGGCCCCTACGAGCAGTACTTC. It is translated as CASRSTGGPYEQYF.

This clonotype was detected many times. The chain is built from TRBV7-6 and TRBJ1-1, with a weak D call TRBD1 (6 bases). V was shortened by 5 bases and J by 7 bases, with 17 bases between the two germline ends. This CDR3 is 14 amino acids long. Germline V gene lookup returns CDR1 SGHVS and CDR2 FNYEAQ. The CDR3 protein is CASSQIERGREAFF. CDR3 DNA sequence: TGTGCCAGCAGCCAAATAGAACGGGGGCGTGAAGCTTTCTTT. The complete variable domain, with remaining parts taken from reference TRBV7-6 and TRBJ1-1, reads GAGVSQSPRYKVTKRGQDVALRCDPISGHVSLYWYRQALGQGPEFLTYFNYEAQQDKSGLPNDRFSAERPEGSISTLTIQRTEQRDSAMYRCASSQIERGREAFFGQGTRLTVV.

This clonotype ranks as medium-sized. The CDR3 loop is CASSQESGVWPFF. The CDR3 coding sequence is TGTGCCAGCAGCCAAGAATCAGGGGTTTGGCCGTTCTTC. The V call is TRBV3-1, the J call TRBJ2-1; D may be TRBD1 (6 bases). The germline V and J ends were trimmed by 0 bases and 15 bases, with 15 bases remaining between them. The CDR3 runs to 13 residues. CDR1 is LGHDT, CDR2 YNNKEL, per germline (reference sequence).

This chain uses TRBV7-3 with TRBJ2-3, with D possibly being TRBD1 (6 bases). CDR1 is SGHTA, CDR2 FQGTGA, per germline. V was pared by 5 bases and J by 6 bases, with 12 bases between. The CDR3 loop spans 13 amino acids. Written as DNA, the CDR3 is TGTGCCAGCAGCCCAACAGGGCTGGATACGCAGTATTTT. Translating it yields CASSPTGLDTQYF.

This clonotype was observed many times. The chain employs TRBV18 and TRBJ2-1; unclear D gene. Trimming took 3 bases from V and 5 from J, leaving 11 bases between them. CDR1 is KGHSH and CDR2 is LQKENI in the germline V gene. This CDR3 is 14 amino acids long. The CDR3 coding sequence is TGTGCCAGCTCACCGAACCAGTCTAACAATGAGCAGTTCTTC. This encodes CASSPNQSNNEQFF.

This clonotype was recorded at least ten times. The rearrangement links TRBV2 to TRBJ1-2; TRBD1 agrees at 7 bases. This CDR3 region has 16 residues. The trim removed 7 bases at V and 3 bases at J, leaving 14 bases unmatched. Germline lookup yields CDR1 SNHLY and CDR2 FYNNEI. The CDR3 nucleotides read TGTGCCAGCAATCTGGGGGTGGGCAGGGGGGACTATGGCTACACCTTC. Amino acid sequence: CASNLGVGRGDYGYTF.

This clonotype was seen at least ten times. This chain connects TRBV6-5 to TRBJ2-6, with D possibly being TRBD1 (6 bases). Germline lookup yields CDR1 MNHEY and CDR2 SVGAGI. This CDR3 has 18 amino acids. Trimming took off 4 bases at V and 2 bases at J, with 18 bases between the two ends. The CDR3 here is CASSFQPQQGTGANVLTF. CDR3 coding DNA: TGTGCCAGCAGTTTCCAACCACAACAGGGAACTGGGGCCAACGTCCTGACTTTC.

Relative to its sample, this clonotype is medium-sized. The chain couples TRBV4-1 to TRBJ1-2; D is uncertain. The germline V and J ends were trimmed by 3 bases and 6 bases, with 14 bases remaining between them. Germline loops: CDR1 MGHRA, CDR2 YSYEKL. The CDR3 loop spans 14 amino acids. The CDR3 loop is CASSQEWYGDGYTF. The CDR3 DNA sequence: TGCGCCAGCAGCCAGGAGTGGTATGGCGATGGCTACACCTTC.

This clonotype was counted ten times or more. In DNA, the CDR3 is TGTGCCAGCAGCCAAGCAGGGGGGAGCACTGAAGCTTTCTTT. Amino acids: CASSQAGGSTEAFF. V is TRBV3-1 and J is TRBJ1-1, with TRBD1 matching 7 bases. The germline V gene has CDR1 LGHDT and CDR2 YNNKEL (reference sequence). V lost 1 base to trimming and J lost 4 bases; unmatched junction nucleotides: 3. The length of the CDR3 is 14 residues.

This clonotype has at least ten counts. The J gene is TRBJ1-2, the V gene TRBV24-1; 8 bases agree with TRBD1. The CDR3 loop spans 13 amino acids. Germline CDR1 reads KGHDR; CDR2 reads SFDVKD. V lost 9 bases and J lost 6; bases outside the gene matches: 8. The CDR3 protein is CATGGQDEDGYTF. CDR3 nucleotides: TGTGCCACCGGGGGACAGGACGAAGATGGCTACACCTTC.

This clonotype has more than one count but fewer than ten. In DNA form, the CDR3 reads TGTGCCAGCAGCCCGGCGGGGAGGACTAGCGGTACCTACGAGCAGTACTTC. This encodes CASSPAGRTSGTYEQYF. The rearrangement uses TRBV5-5 and TRBJ2-7, with 10 bases aligning to TRBD2. V trimming: 4 bases; J trimming: 2 bases; junction bases outside the gene matches: 12. CDR1 and CDR2 from the germline V gene are SGHKS and YYEKEE (reference sequence). The length of the CDR3 is 17 residues.

This clonotype has a count of ten or more. This chain uses TRBV7-9 with TRBJ1-1; TRBD1 is a possible D gene (5 bases). Germline-derived CDR1 and CDR2 are SEHNR and FQNEAQ (reference sequence). V gave up 4 bases and J gave up 0 bases, with 6 bases separating them. This CDR3 is built from 13 residues. The CDR3 coding sequence is TGTGCCAGCAGCTGGGGCATGAACACTGAAGCTTTCTTT. Protein sequence: CASSWGMNTEAFF.

This clonotype was detected ten times or more. The chain combines TRBV11-2 with TRBJ2-1; no clear D gene. V was trimmed by 3 bases and J by 7 bases, leaving 10 bases between them. The CDR3 spans 13 residues. Germline V gene sequence: CDR1 SGHAT, CDR2 FQNNGV. The CDR3 bases are TGTGCCAGCAGCTTTCATCAGGTTAATGAGCAGTTCTTC. Amino acid sequence: CASSFHQVNEQFF.

This clonotype was detected many times. This CDR3 reads CASSPSPGLRYEQYF. CDR3 sequence (DNA): TGTGCCAGCAGTCCTAGCCCGGGCTTGCGGTACGAGCAGTACTTC. The chain joins TRBV7-6 to TRBJ2-7; D is perhaps TRBD2 (5 bases). This CDR3 is 15 amino acids long. V lost 6 bases and J lost 4, with 19 bases in between. Germline CDR1 and CDR2: SGHVS and FNYEAQ.